This T cell receptor beta chain was identified in a study of blood T cell repertoires in COVID-19. Across the whole study: PBMCs, B-cell-depleted T cells, or T cells were the source of the cDNA or gDNA that made up the material.

V shed 4 bases and J 5 bases; nucleotides not matched to a gene: 3. Germline V gives CDR1 MNHEY, CDR2 SMNVEV (reference sequence). The CDR3 has 14 residues. In the original workflow: Estimates of nucleated cell counts were drawn from the amplification of reference gene primers. Here immunoSEQ multiplex PCR was the method, and the copy in TCRdb shows in-frame clones only, minus some. V, J and clone size reflect that table, while D and trimming were determined from the DNA. This sample carries some 120,000 clones, 70% to 80% of them seen once, and the ten largest clones take approximately 25%. The chain uses TRBV27 and TRBJ2-1, with 9 bases that match TRBD2. This TCR derives from a human donor in a cohort sampled during active COVID-19. The sequencing input was peripheral blood. The CDR3 protein is CASSYRTSDNEQFF. The CDR3 nucleotides read TGTGCCAGCAGTTACCGGACTAGCGACAATGAGCAGTTCTTC.